A selection of T cell receptor beta chains follows, all from one sample in a study of blood T cell repertoires in COVID-19. TCRdb's copy holds only in-frame clones and misses some; the assay was immunoSEQ multiplex PCR. Counted here are about 330,000 clones, over 75% occurring once; the ten biggest clones make up about 3.9%. The sample consisted of peripheral blood. The origin of the receptors is a woman in her 50s with active or convalescent COVID-19. Each CDR3 is given with its conserved first and last residue. The order of the fields is clone size, CDR3 length, V gene, J gene, D gene, CDR3 DNA, CDR3 protein. The D gene is left open where the match is weak. Clone size is shown for a subset of rows, as once, few, many or a class of expanded clone.

.	13	TRBV6-6	TRBJ2-1	.	TGTGCCAGCATCCGCGGGACTTTTAATGAGCAGTTCTTC	CASIRGTFNEQFF
.	15	TRBV9	TRBJ1-2	.	TGTGCCAGCAGCGTAGAGGCAGGGCATCTCGGTGGCTACACCTTC	CASSVEAGHLGGYTF
.	14	TRBV7-9	TRBJ2-7	.	TGTGCCAGCAGCTCTATCTCTGCGAGCTACGAGCAGTACTTC	CASSSISASYEQYF
few	17	TRBV9	TRBJ2-5	TRBD2	TGTGCCAGCAGTCGGACTAGCGGGGGGGCCCCCCGGGAGACCCAGTACTTC	CASSRTSGGAPRETQYF
once	16	TRBV4-2	TRBJ2-7	TRBD2	TGTGCCAGCAGCCCGGGTGGGACTAGCGGGAGTTGGGAGCAGTACTTC	CASSPGGTSGSWEQYF
.	17	TRBV28	TRBJ2-2	TRBD2	TGTGCCAGCAGATCCGGACTAGCGGGATTAAACACCGGGGAGCTGTTTTTT	CASRSGLAGLNTGELFF
.	16	TRBV5-1	TRBJ2-3	.	TGCGCCAGCAGCTCCGACTATTCCTCTAGCACAGATACGCAGTATTTT	CASSSDYSSSTDTQYF
.	19	TRBV11-2	TRBJ1-3	.	TGTGCCAGCAGCTTAGAATTCTTCATCGGGGGACTGAGGGAAAACACCATATATTTT	CASSLEFFIGGLRENTIYF
.	13	TRBV5-1	TRBJ2-1	.	TGCGCCAGCAGCTTGACTAGTACTAATGAGCAGTTCTTC	CASSLTSTNEQFF
.	16	TRBV6-2/TRBV6-3	TRBJ1-2	TRBD1	TGTGCCAGCAGTCCGATACAGGGGGCGGAAAACTATGGCTACACCTTC	CASSPIQGAENYGYTF
.	16	TRBV7-3	TRBJ2-1	TRBD2	TGTGCCAGCAGCTTGCTAGGGACTAGCGGGAGAGGTGAGCAGTTCTTC	CASSLLGTSGRGEQFF
.	16	TRBV5-1	TRBJ2-5	.	TGCGCCAGCAGCTACACGCTGGACAGACCACAAGAGACCCAGTACTTC	CASSYTLDRPQETQYF
.	15	TRBV5-1	TRBJ1-3	.	TGCGCCAGCAGCTTGGCTGGAACGGGTCATAGCACCATATATTTT	CASSLAGTGHSTIYF
few	12	TRBV10-3	TRBJ2-7	.	TGTGCCATCAGTGACAGGGGCTACGAGCAGTACTTC	CAISDRGYEQYF
few	11	TRBV30	TRBJ2-1	.	TGTGCCTGGAGTTCTAAGGGGGAGCAGTTCTTC	CAWSSKGEQFF
few	14	TRBV2	TRBJ2-7	TRBD1	TGTGCCAGCATCCACAGGGGCCCCCCCTACGAGCAGTACTTC	CASIHRGPPYEQYF
few	18	TRBV11-2	TRBJ2-7	TRBD1	TGTGCCAGCAGCTCCGGGACAGGGGCATTTGCCGGAACCTACGAGCAGTACTTC	CASSSGTGAFAGTYEQYF
.	16	TRBV18	TRBJ2-7	TRBD1	TGTGCCAGCTCACCACCGCCGGGACAGGGTGTGTACGAGCAGTACTTC	CASSPPPGQGVYEQYF
.	15	TRBV5-5	TRBJ1-1	TRBD1	TGTGCCAGCAGCTCCGGGACAGGGGGGCACACTGAAGCTTTCTTT	CASSSGTGGHTEAFF
.	16	TRBV12-5	TRBJ2-1	TRBD2	TGTGCTAGTGGTTTAACTCCTAGCGGGGGTTACAATGAGCAGTTCTTC	CASGLTPSGGYNEQFF
.	19	TRBV4-2	TRBJ2-7	TRBD1	TGTGCCAGCAGCCAAGAGGGGTCGTTTCGAGGGGGCTTCTCCTACGAGCAGTACTTC	CASSQEGSFRGGFSYEQYF
.	14	TRBV18	TRBJ1-1	TRBD1	TGTGCCAGCTCACCCGGACAGGGTGGCACTGAAGCTTTCTTT	CASSPGQGGTEAFF
.	15	TRBV7-2	TRBJ1-3	.	TGTGGAAGCGTGCACAGGCCTTACTCTGGAAACACCATATATTTT	CGSVHRPYSGNTIYF
.	15	TRBV28	TRBJ1-1	.	TGTGCCAGCAGTTTTTTGTACGAGATGAACACTGAAGCTTTCTTT	CASSFLYEMNTEAFF
few	14	TRBV6-5	TRBJ2-3	.	TGTGCCATCCAACCGGTCCCCTTTACAGATACGCAGTATTTT	CAIQPVPFTDTQYF
.	11	TRBV12-3/TRBV12-4	TRBJ1-5	.	TGTGCCAGCAGTTTGGGGGGGGCCCAGCATTTT	CASSLGGAQHF
.	20	TRBV3-1/TRBV3-2	TRBJ1-2	.	TGTGCCAGCAGCCAAACCGGCGGGGGCGTTCAGGGGAGGATCAGGCATGGCTACACCTTC	CASSQTGGGVQGRIRHGYTF
.	17	TRBV18	TRBJ2-1	TRBD2	TGTGCCAGCTCCCCACCCGGGCTAGCGGGAGTGTGGGGTGAGCAGTTCTTC	CASSPPGLAGVWGEQFF
.	14	TRBV11-2	TRBJ2-7	.	TGTGCCAGCAGCTTACGAGGGAGAAGTGACGAGCAGTACTTC	CASSLRGRSDEQYF
.	15	TRBV5-1	TRBJ1-2	.	TGCGCCAGCAGCTTTCGCGGGTTGGGTGGCTATGGCTACACCTTC	CASSFRGLGGYGYTF
few	15	TRBV27	TRBJ2-7	.	TGTGCCAGCAGTTTCCGCGAGTTTAGCTCCTACGAGCAGTACTTC	CASSFREFSSYEQYF
once	13	TRBV4-1	TRBJ1-3	.	TGCGCCAGCAGCCAAGTCTACTCGCACACCATATATTTT	CASSQVYSHTIYF
.	14	TRBV7-9	TRBJ1-2	TRBD1	TGTGCCAGCAGCCAGACAGGGATTAACTATGGCTACACCTTC	CASSQTGINYGYTF
.	18	TRBV7-2	TRBJ2-3	.	TGTGCCAGCAGCTTCCATCTATATTCCGCCGGGGGCACAGATACGCAGTATTTT	CASSFHLYSAGGTDTQYF
.	13	TRBV12-3/TRBV12-4	TRBJ2-5	TRBD1	TGTGCCAGCAGCACAGGGGTGGGGGAGACCCAGTACTTC	CASSTGVGETQYF
.	17	TRBV6-2/TRBV6-3	TRBJ1-5	TRBD1	TGTGCCAGCAGTTCCCTCCAGGGGGTAGGGGGCAATCAGCCCCAGCATTTT	CASSSLQGVGGNQPQHF
.	17	TRBV7-9	TRBJ1-1	.	TGTGCCAGCAGCTTAGGCGGGGTGGATGCGTCGGGCACTGAAGCTTTCTTT	CASSLGGVDASGTEAFF
.	15	TRBV30	TRBJ2-7	TRBD2	TGTGCCTGGACCCGAGGCGGGGGAACGGGATACGAGCAGTACTTC	CAWTRGGGTGYEQYF